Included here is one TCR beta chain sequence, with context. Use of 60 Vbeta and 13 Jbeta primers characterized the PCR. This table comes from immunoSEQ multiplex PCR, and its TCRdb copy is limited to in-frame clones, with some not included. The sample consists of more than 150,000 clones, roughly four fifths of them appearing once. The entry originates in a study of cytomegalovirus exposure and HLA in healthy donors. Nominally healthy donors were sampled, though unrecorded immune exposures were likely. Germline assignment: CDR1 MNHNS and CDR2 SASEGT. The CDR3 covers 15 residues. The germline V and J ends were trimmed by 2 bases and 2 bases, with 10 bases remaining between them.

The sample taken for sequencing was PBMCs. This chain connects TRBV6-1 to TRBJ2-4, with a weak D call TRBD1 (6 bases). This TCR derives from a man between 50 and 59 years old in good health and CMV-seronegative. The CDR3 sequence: CASSESRGTKNIQYF. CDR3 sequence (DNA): TGTGCCAGCAGTGAATCGAGGGGGACCAAAAACATTCAGTACTTC.